The 8 T cell receptor beta chains below were found in one sample sequenced in a study of blood T cell repertoires in COVID-19. Profiled with immunoSEQ multiplex PCR; TCRdb holds only in-frame clones, not every one. The sample has 300,000 to 450,000 clones, around 85% seen once. Specimen: peripheral blood. The source is a woman in her late teens or twenties with acute or convalescent COVID-19.

CDR3 DNA sequence: TGTGCCAGCAGGGGGGACAGACAACCGACGAATGAGCAGTTCTTC. Amino acid sequence: CASRGDRQPTNEQFF. The V and J genes are TRBV28 and TRBJ2-1, with TRBD1 identical over 7 bases. Germline loops: CDR1 MDHEN, CDR2 SYDVKM. Unmatched junction bases numbered 12, after V lost 6 bases and J lost 7 bases. The CDR3 runs to 15 residues.

The chain recombines TRBV19 with TRBJ1-5; D remains ambiguous. Germline values: CDR1 LNHDA, CDR2 SQIVND (reference sequence). V gave up 8 bases and J gave up 9 bases, with 8 bases separating them. The CDR3 totals 10 residues. This chain's CDR3 is CASGPWPQHF. CDR3 nucleotides: TGTGCCAGTGGCCCATGGCCCCAGCATTTT.

V gene TRBV7-8 combines with J gene TRBJ2-3; TRBD2 matches 11 bases. The germline V gene encodes CDR1 SGHVS and CDR2 FQNEAQ. This CDR3 contains 17 residues. Losses at the gene ends were 0 bases for V and 1 base for J; bases not matched to a gene: 3. The CDR3 spells CASSLAGTSGRTDTQYF. In nucleotides, the CDR3 is TGTGCCAGCAGCTTAGCCGGGACTAGCGGCCGCACAGATACGCAGTATTTT.

This clone was found once. This chain uses TRBV11-2 with TRBJ2-6; D remains unclear. The CDR3 contains 14 residues. V was pared by 6 bases and J by 4 bases, with 10 bases between. Germline lookup yields CDR1 SGHAT and CDR2 FQNNGV. CDR3 nucleotides: TGTGCCAGCAGTCCCCTCCGGGGGGCCAACGTCCTGACTTTC. This codes for CASSPLRGANVLTF.

Only one count was recorded for this clone. The chain joins TRBV5-1 to TRBJ2-5, with 9 bases aligning to TRBD2. After removal of 9 bases from V and 5 bases from J, the junction contained 11 bases not matched to a gene. CDR1 is SGHRS, CDR2 YFSETQ, per germline. The CDR3 contains 14 residues. The CDR3 region is CATSPGLATETQYF. In DNA form, the CDR3 reads TGCGCCACCTCGCCGGGACTAGCTACCGAGACCCAGTACTTC.

This clone turned up a few times. V and J are TRBV5-6 and TRBJ2-7, with a possible D match to TRBD2 (6 bases). Per germline, CDR1 SGHDT and CDR2 YYEEEE. The CDR3 is made up of 12 amino acids. Trimming left V 0 bases short and J 9 bases short, with 10 bases between. CDR3 amino acids: CASSLAGGPQYF. CDR3 sequence (DNA): TGTGCCAGCAGCTTGGCCGGGGGACCGCAGTACTTC.

The chain combines TRBV19 with TRBJ1-5, with a weak D call TRBD1 (6 bases). Trimming removed 6 bases from V and 2 bases from J, with 11 bases in between. CDR1 is LNHDA, CDR2 SQIVND, per germline (reference sequence). The CDR3 has 14 amino acids. CDR3 region: CASRRGGGNQPQHF. The CDR3 DNA reads TGTGCCAGTAGGAGGGGGGGAGGCAATCAGCCCCAGCATTTT. The variable domain in full, completed from reference TRBV19 and TRBJ1-5, reads DGGITQSPKYLFRKEGQNVTLSCEQNLNHDAMYWYRQDPGQGLRLIYYSQIVNDFQKGDIAEGYSVSREKKESFPLTVTSAQKNPTAFYLCASRRGGGNQPQHFGDGTRLSIL.

The rearrangement joins TRBV5-1 to TRBJ1-1, with a tentative D call TRBD1 (5 bases). This CDR3 region has 14 residues. CDR1 and CDR2 (germline): SGHRS, YFSETQ. Between the trimmed V and J ends, which lost 0 bases and 2 bases, there was a span of 8 bases. CDR3 DNA sequence: TGCGCCAGCAGCTTGGCGACAGTTAACACTGAAGCTTTCTTT. This gives the protein CASSLATVNTEAFF.